The following is a T cell receptor (beta chain) sequence with its context. Sequencing was performed with immunoSEQ multiplex PCR; in TCRdb, only in-frame clones are kept and a portion is missing. Of some 110,000 clones detected, about nine tenths appear once; the ten largest clones hold around 4.7%. This sample was taken from a study of blood T cell repertoires in COVID-19. Study in general: Samples taken during acute and convalescent COVID-19 were collected in the United States, Italy and Spain.

Germline values: CDR1 SGHAT, CDR2 FQDESV (reference sequence). V lost 5 bases to trimming and J lost 2 bases; unmatched junction nucleotides: 7. This CDR3 comprises 15 residues. The chain has TRBV11-1 and TRBJ2-7; TRBD2 matches at 9 bases. The sample consisted of peripheral blood. This TCR was sampled from a man aged 40-49 years with acute or convalescent COVID-19. CDR3 protein: CASSPKRGAAYEQYF. The CDR3 coding sequence is TGTGCCAGCAGCCCTAAGCGGGGGGCCGCCTACGAGCAGTACTTC.